The T cell receptor (beta chain) described here comes from a study of OX40 agonist ivuxolimab in advanced cancers. The overall study: Patients' therapy was ivuxolimab, an antibody that acts as an agonist of OX40 (CD134). Under the entry rules, prior anti-PD-1, anti-PD-L1 or anti-CTLA-4 therapy was allowed, and 40% had some. Partial responses were achieved by three patients, one with hepatocellular carcinoma and two with cutaneous melanoma. Cohort: more than 75% men, mean age about 60, aged about 20 to 90.

Repertoires were generated with immunoSEQ multiplex PCR, while TCRdb's copy carries only in-frame clones and drops some. The table shows around 92,000 clones, with 85% to 95% occurring only once. The length of the CDR3 is 15 residues. Per germline, CDR1 SGHTA and CDR2 FQGNSA. V shed 2 bases, J shed 3 bases, and the junction held 2 bases outside the gene matches. The sample was CD4+ or CD8+ T cells sorted from blood, taken in a trial of the OX40 agonist ivuxolimab. The TCR sequence derives from an adult with an advanced solid tumor such as melanoma, head and neck, liver or kidney cancer. This chain links TRBV7-2 with TRBJ2-7, with 12 bases lining up with TRBD2. The CDR3 DNA reads as TGTGCCAGCAGCTTACTAGCGGGGGGGAACTACGAGCAGTACTTC. This translates into CASSLLAGGNYEQYF. Based on the CDR3 plus reference TRBV7-2 and TRBJ2-7, the full variable domain is GAGVSQSPSNKVTEKGKDVELRCDPISGHTALYWYRQSLGQGLEFLIYFQGNSAPDKSGLPSDRFSAERTGGSVSTLTIQRTQQEDSAVYLCASSLLAGGNYEQYFGPGTRLTVT.